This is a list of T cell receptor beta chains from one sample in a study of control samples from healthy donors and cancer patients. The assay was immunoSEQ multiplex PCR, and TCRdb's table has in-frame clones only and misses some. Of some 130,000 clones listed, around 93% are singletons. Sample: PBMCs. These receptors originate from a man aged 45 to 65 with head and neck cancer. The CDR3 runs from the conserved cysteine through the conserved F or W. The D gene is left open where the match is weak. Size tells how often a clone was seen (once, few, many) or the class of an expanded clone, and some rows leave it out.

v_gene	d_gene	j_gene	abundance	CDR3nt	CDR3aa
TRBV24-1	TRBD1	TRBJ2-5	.	TGTGCCACCAGTGACCCTAGGGGGACAGGGGGCAAGTCAGGTCAAGGGGAGACCCAGTACTTC	CATSDPRGTGGKSGQGETQYF
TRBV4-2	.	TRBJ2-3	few	TGTGCCAGCAGCCAAAGATACAATACGCAGTATTTT	CASSQRYNTQYF
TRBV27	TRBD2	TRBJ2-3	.	TGTGCCAGCAGTCTCTTAAGAACTAGCGGGGTTGGCGCAGATACGCAGTATTTT	CASSLLRTSGVGADTQYF
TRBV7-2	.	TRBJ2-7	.	TGTGCCAGCAGCACACAGGGTCACGACGAGCAGTACTTC	CASSTQGHDEQYF
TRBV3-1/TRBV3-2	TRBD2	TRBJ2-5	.	TGTGCCAGCAGCCAAATACGGGGGGGAGGAGAGACCCAGTACTTC	CASSQIRGGGETQYF
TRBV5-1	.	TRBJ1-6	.	TGCGCCAGCAGCGGGGGGGACGTATCACATTCACCCCTCCACTTT	CASSGGDVSHSPLHF
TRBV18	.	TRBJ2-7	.	TGTGCCAGCTCACCACCAAGCGGTTACGAGCAGTACTTC	CASSPPSGYEQYF
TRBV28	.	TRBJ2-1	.	TGTGCCAGCCAAATTATGGTCGGTGAGCAGTTCTTC	CASQIMVGEQFF
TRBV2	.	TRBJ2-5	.	TGTGCCAGCAGCTCTAGGGGAGGCGAGACCCAGTACTTC	CASSSRGGETQYF
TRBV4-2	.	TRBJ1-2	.	TGTGCCAGCAGCCAGGAAGATGGGCTAAGCTATGGCTACACCTTC	CASSQEDGLSYGYTF
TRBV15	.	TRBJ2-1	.	TGTGCCACCAGCACGCACCCGGGGGCCTACAATGAGCAGTTCTTC	CATSTHPGAYNEQFF
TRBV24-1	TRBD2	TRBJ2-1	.	TGTGCCACCAGTGATTGGCTAGCGGGGGACTCCTACAATGAGCAGTTCTTC	CATSDWLAGDSYNEQFF
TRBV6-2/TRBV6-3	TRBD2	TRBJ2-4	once	TGTGCCAGCAGTTACGGCGGACTAGCGGGGGGTAGGAACATTCAGTACTTC	CASSYGGLAGGRNIQYF
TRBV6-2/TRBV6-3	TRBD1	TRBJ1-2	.	TGTGCCAGCAGTGACCCGACAGGGAAGTACTATGGCTACACCTTC	CASSDPTGKYYGYTF
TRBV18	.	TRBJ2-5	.	TGTGCCAGCTCACCCAAAAGCCGGGCCTCAAAGTACTTC	CASSPKSRASKYF
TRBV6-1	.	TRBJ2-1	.	TGTGCCAGCAGTGAGCTCCAGGGAGCCTACAATGAGCAGTTCTTC	CASSELQGAYNEQFF
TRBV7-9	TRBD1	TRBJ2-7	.	TGTGCCAGCAGGGAGACAGGGACCTACGAGCAGTACTTC	CASRETGTYEQYF
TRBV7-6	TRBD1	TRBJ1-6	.	TGTGCCAGCAGCCCTACAGGGGACTTGAATTCACCCCTCCACTTT	CASSPTGDLNSPLHF
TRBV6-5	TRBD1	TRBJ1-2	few	TGTGCCAGCAGGAGTGACAGGGGACGTGGCTACACCTTC	CASRSDRGRGYTF
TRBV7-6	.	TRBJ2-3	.	TGTGCCAGCAGCTTAGGGGTGGGTACTAGCACAGATACGCAGTATTTT	CASSLGVGTSTDTQYF
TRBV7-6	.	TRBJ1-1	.	TGTGCCAGCAGCCAGTCCGGGCAGGGGAACACTGAAGCTTTCTTT	CASSQSGQGNTEAFF
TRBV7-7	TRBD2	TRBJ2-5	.	TGTGCCAGCAGCTTCGGACTAGCGGCCCAAGAGACCCAGTACTTC	CASSFGLAAQETQYF
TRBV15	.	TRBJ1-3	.	TGTGCCACCAGCAGAGGAACAGCGCGCTCTGGAAACACCATATATTTT	CATSRGTARSGNTIYF
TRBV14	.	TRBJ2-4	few	TGTGCCAGCAGCCAAGTAGGACTAGCCAAAAACATTCAGTACTTC	CASSQVGLAKNIQYF
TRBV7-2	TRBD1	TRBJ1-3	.	TGTGCCAGCAGCTTGACTATTACAGGGGCTGGAAACACCATATATTTT	CASSLTITGAGNTIYF
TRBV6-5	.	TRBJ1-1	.	TGTGCCAGTGGGCGCCTCCGGGGGGTTGACACTGAAGCTTTCTTT	CASGRLRGVDTEAFF
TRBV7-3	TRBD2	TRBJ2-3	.	TGTGCCAGCAGCTCGACGCGGGGGGGAAACCCTAGCACAGATACGCAGTATTTT	CASSSTRGGNPSTDTQYF
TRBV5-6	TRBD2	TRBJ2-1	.	TGTGCCAGCAGCTTCCCTAGCGGGGGATACAATGAGCAGTTCTTC	CASSFPSGGYNEQFF
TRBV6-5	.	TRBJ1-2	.	TGTGCCAGCAGGCCGCGGGGGCTCCCCTATGGCTACACCTTC	CASRPRGLPYGYTF
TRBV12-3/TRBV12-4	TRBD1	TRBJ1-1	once	TGTGCCAGCAGCCTGGGACAGAGGACTGAAGCTTTCTTT	CASSLGQRTEAFF
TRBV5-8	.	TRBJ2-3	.	TGTGCCAGCAGCTTGAACGGGAACACAGATACGCAGTATTTT	CASSLNGNTDTQYF
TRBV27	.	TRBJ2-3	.	TGTGCCAGCAGTCAGGGGAATACGCAGTATTTT	CASSQGNTQYF
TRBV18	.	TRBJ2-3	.	TGTGCCAGCTCACCACTAGGAGCGGTTCCAGATACGCAGTATTTT	CASSPLGAVPDTQYF